The next 6 T cell receptor beta chains were all read from a single sample in a study of blood T cell repertoires in COVID-19. The method was immunoSEQ multiplex PCR; TCRdb's version includes in-frame clones alone and lacks a portion of them. The sample holds tens of thousands of clones; almost 85% are singletons and the top ten take approximately 9.9%. The material sequenced was peripheral blood. Every receptor here comes from a human donor in a cohort sampled during active COVID-19.

V usage is TRBV7-3 and J usage is TRBJ2-2; tentatively, D is TRBD2 (6 bases). The germline V and J ends were trimmed by 5 bases and 6 bases, with 19 bases remaining between them. From germline, CDR1 is SGHTA and CDR2 FQGTGA. There are 16 residues in the CDR3. The CDR3 here is CASSDKSGTGPGELFF. CDR3 DNA sequence: TGTGCCAGCAGCGACAAGTCCGGGACTGGCCCCGGGGAGCTGTTTTTT.

The genes are TRBV30 and TRBJ2-7; 9 bases align to TRBD2. The CDR3 totals 15 residues. Germline CDR1 GTSNPN, CDR2 SVGIG (reference sequence). Trimming removed 2 bases from V and 2 bases from J; junction bases left unmatched: 7. CDR3 sequence reads: CAWSRTRGGPYEQYF. In DNA, the CDR3 is TGTGCCTGGAGTCGAACGCGGGGGGGGCCCTACGAGCAGTACTTC.

V is TRBV12-5 and J is TRBJ2-2; D may be TRBD1 (5 bases). CDR3 length: 14 residues. Germline CDR1 reads LGHNT; CDR2 reads FRNRAP. The V gene lost 5 bases and the J gene lost 6 bases, with 13 bases spanning the gap. DNA for the CDR3: TGTGCTAGTGGTCGGGTGACAGTGCCCGGGGAGCTGTTTTTT. It is translated as CASGRVTVPGELFF.

The DNA for the CDR3 is TGTGCCTGGGATGGGGGGGCAGGAACAAATCAGCCCCAGCATTTT. Protein product: CAWDGGAGTNQPQHF. This chain connects TRBV30 to TRBJ1-5; D may be TRBD1 (6 bases). The CDR3 has 15 amino acids. The V and J ends lost 5 bases and 4 bases respectively, with 18 bases between them. Germline assignment: CDR1 GTSNPN and CDR2 SVGIG (reference sequence).

The V and J genes are TRBV5-4 and TRBJ1-1; tentatively, D is TRBD1 (5 bases). The V gene's germline CDR1 is SGHNT and CDR2 YYREEE (reference sequence). Trimming stripped 2 bases from V and 6 bases from J, with 14 bases between. CDR3 length equals 14 residues. The CDR3 sequence: CASSLNGGKSEAFF. In DNA form, the CDR3 reads TGTGCCAGCAGCTTAAACGGGGGAAAATCTGAAGCTTTCTTT.

This clone was detected only a few times. The J gene is TRBJ1-4, the V gene TRBV4-3, with D possibly TRBD1 on 5 matching bases. This CDR3 contains 16 residues. Per germline, CDR1 LGHNA and CDR2 YSLEER. Trimming took off 0 bases at V and 8 bases at J, with 16 bases between the two ends. CDR3 in DNA: TGCGCCAGCAGCCAAGAATTATCGCAGGGTGGGGAAAAACTGTTTTTT. Translated: CASSQELSQGGEKLFF.